This T cell receptor beta chain was recovered during a study of cytomegalovirus exposure and HLA in healthy donors. In the study overall: In a later analysis, it was reported that the 110 or so validation repertoires had been produced on the same platform as the 670 or so repertoires belonging to the first cohort.

Libraries were prepared by immunoSEQ multiplex PCR; TCRdb keeps only in-frame clonotypes and omits some of them. Of some 180,000 clones listed, roughly 77% were seen once; the top ten hold 0.95% to 1.5%. The germline CDR1 and CDR2 sequences are SEHNR and FQNEAQ (reference sequence). J gave up 4 bases and V 4 bases, and 5 bases lay outside the gene matches. This CDR3 contains 17 residues. Study-level points and caveats: Among TCR sequences, most were rare, though some public TCRs appeared in many donors. One later analysis, an examination of the roughly 110 validation repertoires, found that first-cohort TCR clusters tended to co-occur in them. In vitro experiments confirmed that three CMV-associated chains were specific for CMV antigens.

On this clone itself: What it recognizes is unknown.

The chain employs TRBV7-9 and TRBJ2-3; 16 bases are shared with TRBD2. Source material: PBMCs. This sequence originates from a woman aged 25 to 39 in good health and CMV-seronegative. CDR3 amino acids: CASSSPGLAGGADTQYF. The CDR3 DNA follows: TGTGCCAGCAGCTCCCCGGGACTAGCGGGAGGGGCAGATACGCAGTATTTT. Filled out from reference TRBV7-9 and TRBJ2-3, the complete variable domain reads DTGVSQNPRHKITKRGQNVTFRCDPISEHNRLYWYRQTLGQGPEFLTYFQNEAQLEKSRLLSDRFSAERPKGSFSTLEIQRTEQGDSAMYLCASSSPGLAGGADTQYFGPGTRLTVL.